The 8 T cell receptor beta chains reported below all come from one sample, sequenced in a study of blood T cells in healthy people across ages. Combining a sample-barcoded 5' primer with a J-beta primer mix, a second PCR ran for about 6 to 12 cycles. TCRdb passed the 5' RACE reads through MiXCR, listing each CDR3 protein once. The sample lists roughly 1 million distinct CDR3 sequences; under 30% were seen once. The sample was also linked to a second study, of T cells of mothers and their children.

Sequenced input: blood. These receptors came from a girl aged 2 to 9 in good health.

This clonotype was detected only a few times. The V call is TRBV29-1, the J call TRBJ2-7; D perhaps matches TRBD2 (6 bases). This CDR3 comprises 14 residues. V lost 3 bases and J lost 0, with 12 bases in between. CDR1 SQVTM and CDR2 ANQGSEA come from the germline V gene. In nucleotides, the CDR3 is TGCAGCGTTGACGGCGCTAGCGACTCCTACGAGCAGTACTTC. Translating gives CSVDGASDSYEQYF.

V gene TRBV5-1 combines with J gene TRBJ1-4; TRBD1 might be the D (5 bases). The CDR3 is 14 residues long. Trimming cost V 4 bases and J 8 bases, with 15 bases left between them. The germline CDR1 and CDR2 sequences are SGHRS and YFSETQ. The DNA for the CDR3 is TGCGCCAGCAGCCCGGACACGGCGGGGGAAAAACTGTTTTTT. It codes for CASSPDTAGEKLFF.

The CDR3 DNA follows: TGTGCCAGCAGCCCCGGGACAGACTCTGGCTACACCTTC. It translates to CASSPGTDSGYTF. The chain joins TRBV9 to TRBJ1-2, with TRBD1 matching over 7 bases. Germline V gene lookup returns CDR1 SGDLS and CDR2 YYNGEE. J was trimmed by 7 bases and V by 4 bases; bases with no gene match: 7. This CDR3 comprises 13 residues.

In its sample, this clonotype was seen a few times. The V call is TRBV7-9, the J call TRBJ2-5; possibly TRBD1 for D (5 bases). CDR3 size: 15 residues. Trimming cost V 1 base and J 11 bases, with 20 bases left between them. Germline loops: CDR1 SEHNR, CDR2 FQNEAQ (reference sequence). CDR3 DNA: TGTGCCAGCAGCTTAGTAGGGGCTCCCCCGGTTGCGCAGTACTTC. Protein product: CASSLVGAPPVAQYF.

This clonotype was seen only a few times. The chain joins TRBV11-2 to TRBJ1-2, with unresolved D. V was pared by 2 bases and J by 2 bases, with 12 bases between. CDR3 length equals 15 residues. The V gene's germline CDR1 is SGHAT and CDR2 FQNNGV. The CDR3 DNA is TGTGCCAGCAGCTTATTATTTGAAGGGAACTATGGCTACACCTTC. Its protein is CASSLLFEGNYGYTF.

CDR3 coding DNA: TGTGCCAGCAGCTTACGGCAAAGGAGGAATGAGCAGTTCTTC. Translation gives CASSLRQRRNEQFF. The chain links TRBV7-2 to TRBJ2-1; D may be TRBD2 (5 bases). V was clipped by 2 bases and J by 7 bases, with 12 bases between them. The CDR3 runs 14 residues. Germline V CDR1 and CDR2: SGHTA, FQGNSA.

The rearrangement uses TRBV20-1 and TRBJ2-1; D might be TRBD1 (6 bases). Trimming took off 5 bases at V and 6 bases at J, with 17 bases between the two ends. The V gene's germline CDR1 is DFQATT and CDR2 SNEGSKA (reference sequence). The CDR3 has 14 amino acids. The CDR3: CSASDRVMINEQFF. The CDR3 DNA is TGCAGTGCTTCGGACAGAGTTATGATCAATGAGCAGTTCTTC.

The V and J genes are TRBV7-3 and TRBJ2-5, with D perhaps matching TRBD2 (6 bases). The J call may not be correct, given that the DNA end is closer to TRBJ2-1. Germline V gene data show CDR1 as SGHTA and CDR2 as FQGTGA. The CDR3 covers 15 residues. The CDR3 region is CASSLDLARGDEQFF. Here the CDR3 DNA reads TGTGCCAGCAGCTTAGATCTAGCGAGGGGCGATGAGCAGTTCTTC.